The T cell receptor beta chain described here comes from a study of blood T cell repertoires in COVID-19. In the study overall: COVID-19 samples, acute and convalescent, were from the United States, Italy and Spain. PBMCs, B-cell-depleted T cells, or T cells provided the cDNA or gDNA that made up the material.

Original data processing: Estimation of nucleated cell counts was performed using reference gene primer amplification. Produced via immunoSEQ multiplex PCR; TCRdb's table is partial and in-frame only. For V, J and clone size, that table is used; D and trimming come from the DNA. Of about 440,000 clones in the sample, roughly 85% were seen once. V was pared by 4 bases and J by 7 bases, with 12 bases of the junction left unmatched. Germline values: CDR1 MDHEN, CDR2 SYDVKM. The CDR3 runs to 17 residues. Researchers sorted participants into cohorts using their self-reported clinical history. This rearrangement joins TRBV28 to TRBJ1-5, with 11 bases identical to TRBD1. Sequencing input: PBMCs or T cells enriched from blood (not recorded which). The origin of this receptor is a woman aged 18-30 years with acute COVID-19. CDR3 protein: CASSSFGTGGSGQPQHF. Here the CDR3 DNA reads TGTGCCAGCAGTTCGTTTGGGACAGGGGGGTCTGGACAGCCCCAGCATTTT.